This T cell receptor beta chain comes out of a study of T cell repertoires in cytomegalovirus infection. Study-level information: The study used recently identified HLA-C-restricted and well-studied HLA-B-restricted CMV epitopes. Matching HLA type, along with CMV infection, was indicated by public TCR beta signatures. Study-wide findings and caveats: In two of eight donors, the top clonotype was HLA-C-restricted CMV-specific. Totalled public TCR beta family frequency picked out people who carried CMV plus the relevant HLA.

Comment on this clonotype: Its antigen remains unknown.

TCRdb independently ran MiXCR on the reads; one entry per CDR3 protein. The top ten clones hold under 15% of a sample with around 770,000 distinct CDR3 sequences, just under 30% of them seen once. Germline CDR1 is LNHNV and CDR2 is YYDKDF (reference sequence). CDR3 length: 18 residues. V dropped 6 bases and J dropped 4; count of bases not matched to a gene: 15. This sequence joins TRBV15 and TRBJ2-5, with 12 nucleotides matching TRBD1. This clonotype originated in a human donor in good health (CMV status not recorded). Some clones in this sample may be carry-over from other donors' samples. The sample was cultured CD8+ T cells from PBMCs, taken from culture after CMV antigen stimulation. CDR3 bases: TGTGCCACCAGGGAATCCGGGACAGGGGGCCTGGGCCCAGAGACCCAGTACTTC. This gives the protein CATRESGTGGLGPETQYF.